This note documents a single TCR beta chain sequence. CDR1 SGHRS and CDR2 YFSETQ come from the germline V gene. The ends lost 4 bases at V and 4 bases at J; junction bases unmatched: 12. The CDR3 sequence is 16 residues long. In the authors' methods: Scientists estimated how many nucleated cells there were by amplifying reference gene primers. Profiling relied on immunoSEQ multiplex PCR, and the TCRdb table lists in-frame clones only, not all of them. D and trimming come from the DNA, and the V and J calls and clone size come from that table. The top ten clones hold 15% to 20% of a sample with tens of thousands of clones, 75% to 95% of them seen once. This entry is derived from a study of blood T cell repertoires in COVID-19. Overall study: Whether acute or convalescent, the COVID-19 samples came from the United States, Italy and Spain. In each case, the material was cDNA or gDNA derived from T cells, B-cell-depleted T cells, or PBMCs.

Sequenced input: peripheral blood. This chain joins TRBV5-1 and TRBJ1-1, with 8 positions matching TRBD1. The sequence was obtained from a man aged 80 or over with acute or convalescent COVID-19. The CDR3 is CASSVTGGQGITEAFF. CDR3 nucleotide sequence: TGCGCCAGCAGCGTTACCGGCGGACAGGGCATCACTGAAGCTTTCTTT.